One T cell receptor (beta chain) is described in this entry. Its specificity is unknown. The sample originates from a study of a mutant IDH1 vaccine in newly diagnosed glioma. Turning to the study itself: Earlier care involved radiotherapy, temozolomide, or both, and the majority received both.

Study results and caveats: Immune responses induced by vaccination arose in just under 95% of the patients.

Time point given: week 47, end of study. Topical imiquimod was applied with each vaccine dose, which held 300 ug of mutant IDH1 20-mer peptide. CDR3 length: 14 amino acids. V dropped 3 bases and J dropped 4 bases, with 11 bases sitting between them. CDR1 LGHNA and CDR2 YNFKEQ come from the germline V gene. TCRdb keeps only in-frame clones here, not all; method: immunoSEQ multiplex PCR. The sample holds 75,000 to 95,000 clones, roughly nine tenths seen once. This receptor was identified in a woman in her fifties or sixties with glioma. The V gene is TRBV4-2, the J gene TRBJ2-3, with D tentatively TRBD1 or TRBD2 (5 bases each). The sequencing here drew on PBMCs, taken from a glioma patient whose treatment included an IDH1 peptide vaccine. The CDR3 DNA reads as TGTGCCAGCAGCCATCCGGGACCGTCAGATACGCAGTATTTT. This translates into CASSHPGPSDTQYF.